This T cell receptor beta chain emerged from a study of T cell responses to AZD1222 COVID-19 vaccine (dated by TCRdb to 2020 to 2022). A note on the overall study: A total of approximately 240 trial participants underwent TCR sequencing, of whom about 210 received two doses of AZD1222 and about 25 received two doses of the MenACWY control vaccine. Trial participants were enrolled by age into subgroups of 18-55, 56-69 and 70-plus years, and around 150, 28 and 57 TCR-sequenced participants, respectively, were included in these subgroups. The paper as a whole reports these results and caveats: Because no day 14 peak-response samples were available, the repertoires could be characterized only after the peak T cell response. Participants were mostly white British, with more females than males. The authors suggested clonal diversity may have been underestimated. The 56-69-year group was small, and its depth increase did not reach significance, likely because of low power. After two AZD1222 doses, both the breadth and the depth of spike-specific TCRs were significantly higher than at day 0 and than in MenACWY recipients. Nearly half of unique spike-specific TCRs reportedly recognized epitopes outside regions mutated in the B.1.351 and B.1.1.7 variants. Conclusions about previously exposed vaccinees are limited because only five or six AZD1222 recipients were SARS-CoV-2 seropositive at baseline. The vaccine-associated CD4 TCRs covered the entire spike protein, and the dominant responses fell in regions 160-218 and 743-854.

Taken with the paper, the label for time point translates to: about 28 days (+/-7) after the second vaccine dose. Because spike-specific TCR depth and breadth did not differ between the two schedules, AZD1222 recipients who got a second dose at roughly 4 weeks were pooled with those who got a second dose at roughly 12 weeks. Samples from vaccinated people were obtained from the UK trials COV001 and COV002, which included a single-blind randomized controlled phase 2/3 trial of AZD1222 (ChAdOx1 nCoV-19) in healthy adults. For TCRbeta chain sequencing, PBMC samples were collected from trial participants at day 0 and at day 28 after the second dose. V and J are trimmed by 4 bases and 6 bases, and the gene matches miss 22 bases of the junction. The CDR3 holds 19 amino acids from the cysteine to the phenylalanine. CDR3 DNA only is kept here, 57 bases in frame from base 1. The germline V gene (reference sequence) supplies CDR1 LGHDT and CDR2 YNNKEL.

Remarks on this clone: Its antigen is not yet known. Per-nucleotide qualities are absent, and no much larger clonotype sits a single base away.

The CDR3 regions of human TCRbeta chains were analyzed by immunosequencing. The authors' analysis ran thus. Repertoire TCRs were checked for matches against a reference library of SARS-CoV-2-specific TCRs that had been generated using the MIRA antigen-specificity platform. Breadth was defined as the fraction of unique TCRs that were SARS-CoV-2-associated. Depth was defined as the fraction of total T cells that were SARS-CoV-2-associated. Using the MIRA data, each spike-specific TCR was mapped to the spike region that the TCR reacts to and placed in a CD4 or CD8 class. Log10-transformed breadth and depth values were compared by one-way ANOVA with Sidak's multiple comparisons tests. TCRdb's version of the immuneACCESS table is confined to in-frame rearrangements and falls short of the full clone set. An unresolved V gene accounts for under half of the shortfall where checked; the remainder is of unknown origin. That table supplies the V and J calls and clone size; D and trimming were determined from the DNA. The sample table holds approximately 89,000 clones, of which 85% to 90% were seen once. Together, the top ten hold roughly 6% of the sample.

The chain is encoded by TRBV3-1 (or the pseudogene TRBV3-2) joined to TRBJ1-2; 8 bases in the junction line up with TRBD1. The TCR sequence derives from an adult who received the AZD1222 COVID-19 vaccine. The sample in question was peripheral blood, obtained 28 days after the second AZD1222 dose. In nucleotides, the sequence is TGTGCCAGCAGCCCCAAACCGACAGGGGAACCCTTCCTCGCGAATGGCTACACCTTC. It translates as CASSPKPTGEPFLANGYTF.